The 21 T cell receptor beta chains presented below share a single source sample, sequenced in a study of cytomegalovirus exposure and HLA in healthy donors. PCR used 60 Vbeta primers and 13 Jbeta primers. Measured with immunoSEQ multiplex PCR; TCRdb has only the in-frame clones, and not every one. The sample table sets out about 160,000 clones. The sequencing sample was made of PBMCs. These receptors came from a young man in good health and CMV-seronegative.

CDR3 protein: CASSEGDSYEQYF. DNA for the CDR3: TGTGCCAGCTCCGAAGGGGACTCCTACGAGCAGTACTTC. The chain has TRBV18 and TRBJ2-7; D might be TRBD1 (5 bases). V was pared by 6 bases and J by 0 bases, with 9 bases between. This CDR3 region has 13 residues. In germline, CDR1 is KGHSH, CDR2 LQKENI.

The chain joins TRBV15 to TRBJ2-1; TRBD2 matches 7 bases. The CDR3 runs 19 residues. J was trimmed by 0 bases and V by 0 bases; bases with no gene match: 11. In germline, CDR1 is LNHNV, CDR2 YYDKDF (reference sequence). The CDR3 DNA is TGTGCCACCAGCAGAGATGTCCTAGCGGACTCCCTCTCCTACAATGAGCAGTTCTTC. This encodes CATSRDVLADSLSYNEQFF. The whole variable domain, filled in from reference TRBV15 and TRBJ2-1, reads DAMVIQNPRYQVTQFGKPVTLSCSQTLNHNVMYWYQQKSSQAPKLLFHYYDKDFNNEADTPDNFQSRRPNTSFCFLDIRSPGLGDTAMYLCATSRDVLADSLSYNEQFFGPGTRLTVL.

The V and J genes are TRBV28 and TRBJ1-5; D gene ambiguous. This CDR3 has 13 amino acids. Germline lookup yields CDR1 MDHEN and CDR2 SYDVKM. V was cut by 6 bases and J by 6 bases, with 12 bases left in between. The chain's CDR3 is CASRSGLSQPQHF. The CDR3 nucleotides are TGTGCCAGCAGATCCGGACTATCTCAGCCCCAGCATTTT.

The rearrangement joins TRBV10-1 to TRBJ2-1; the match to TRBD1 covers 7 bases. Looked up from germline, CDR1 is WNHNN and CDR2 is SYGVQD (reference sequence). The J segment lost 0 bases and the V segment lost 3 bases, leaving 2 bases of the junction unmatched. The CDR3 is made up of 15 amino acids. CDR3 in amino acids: CASSDGDSSYNEQFF. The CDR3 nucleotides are TGCGCCAGCAGTGATGGGGACAGCTCCTACAATGAGCAGTTCTTC.

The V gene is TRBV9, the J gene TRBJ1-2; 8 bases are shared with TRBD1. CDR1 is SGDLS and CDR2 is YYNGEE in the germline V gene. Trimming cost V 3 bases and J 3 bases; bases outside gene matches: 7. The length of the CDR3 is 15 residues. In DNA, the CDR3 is TGTGCCAGCAGCGACCCCCGGACAGGGCACTATGGCTACACCTTC. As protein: CASSDPRTGHYGYTF.

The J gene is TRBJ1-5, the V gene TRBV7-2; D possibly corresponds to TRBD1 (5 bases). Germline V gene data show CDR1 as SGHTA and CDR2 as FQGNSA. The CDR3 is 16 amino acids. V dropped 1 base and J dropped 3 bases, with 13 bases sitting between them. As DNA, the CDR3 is TGTGCCAGCAGCTTAGACACAGGTAGAACCAATCAGCCCCAGCATTTT. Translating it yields CASSLDTGRTNQPQHF.

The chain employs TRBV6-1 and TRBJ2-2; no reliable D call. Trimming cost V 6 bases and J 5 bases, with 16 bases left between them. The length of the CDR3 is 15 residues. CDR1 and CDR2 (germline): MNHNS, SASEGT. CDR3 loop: CASSADPLKTGELFF. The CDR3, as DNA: TGTGCCAGCAGCGCAGATCCACTAAAAACCGGGGAGCTGTTTTTT.

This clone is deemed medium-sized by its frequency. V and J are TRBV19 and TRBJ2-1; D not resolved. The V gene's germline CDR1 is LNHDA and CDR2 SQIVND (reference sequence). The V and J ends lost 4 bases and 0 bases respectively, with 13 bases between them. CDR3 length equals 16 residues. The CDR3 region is CASSNPGRVSYNEQFF. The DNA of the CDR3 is TGTGCCAGTAGTAATCCGGGTAGAGTCTCCTACAATGAGCAGTTCTTC. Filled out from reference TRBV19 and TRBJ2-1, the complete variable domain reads DGGITQSPKYLFRKEGQNVTLSCEQNLNHDAMYWYRQDPGQGLRLIYYSQIVNDFQKGDIAEGYSVSREKKESFPLTVTSAQKNPTAFYLCASSNPGRVSYNEQFFGPGTRLTVL.

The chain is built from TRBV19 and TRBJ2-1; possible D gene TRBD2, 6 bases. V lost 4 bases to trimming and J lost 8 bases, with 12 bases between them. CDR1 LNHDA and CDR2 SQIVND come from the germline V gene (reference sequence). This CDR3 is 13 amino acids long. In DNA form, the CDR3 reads TGTGCCAGTAGTAGGAGGGCCGAGGATGAGCAGTTCTTC. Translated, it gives CASSRRAEDEQFF. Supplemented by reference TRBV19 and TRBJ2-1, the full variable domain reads DGGITQSPKYLFRKEGQNVTLSCEQNLNHDAMYWYRQDPGQGLRLIYYSQIVNDFQKGDIAEGYSVSREKKESFPLTVTSAQKNPTAFYLCASSRRAEDEQFFGPGTRLTVL.

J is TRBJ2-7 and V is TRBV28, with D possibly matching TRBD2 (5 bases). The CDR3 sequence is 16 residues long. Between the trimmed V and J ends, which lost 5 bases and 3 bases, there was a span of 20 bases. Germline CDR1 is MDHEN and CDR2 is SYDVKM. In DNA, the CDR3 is TGTGCCAGCAGTGAGACAAGCGGAGCCACCTTCTACGAGCAGTACTTC. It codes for CASSETSGATFYEQYF.

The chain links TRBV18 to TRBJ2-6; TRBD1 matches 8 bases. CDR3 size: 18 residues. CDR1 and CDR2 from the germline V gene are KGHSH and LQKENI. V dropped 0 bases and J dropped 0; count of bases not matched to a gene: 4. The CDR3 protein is CASSPPDRDLSGANVLTF. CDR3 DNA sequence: TGTGCCAGCTCACCACCGGACAGGGACCTCTCTGGGGCCAACGTCCTGACTTTC.

CDR3 sequence (DNA): TGCGCCAGCAGCCAAGAGGGGGGGTGGAACACTGAAGCTTTCTTT. It translates to CASSQEGGWNTEAFF. V is TRBV4-1 and J is TRBJ1-1, with D maybe TRBD1 (5 bases). The V and J ends lost 0 bases and 1 base respectively, with 9 bases between them. Germline V CDR1 and CDR2: MGHRA, YSYEKL. This CDR3 is 15 amino acids long.

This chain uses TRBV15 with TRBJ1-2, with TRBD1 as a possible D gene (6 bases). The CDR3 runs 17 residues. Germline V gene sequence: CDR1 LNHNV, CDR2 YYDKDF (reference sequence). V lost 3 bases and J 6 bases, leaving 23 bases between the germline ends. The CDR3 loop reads CATSRRTALIPTNGYTF. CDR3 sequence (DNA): TGTGCCACCAGCAGGCGGACAGCCCTAATTCCCACTAATGGCTACACCTTC. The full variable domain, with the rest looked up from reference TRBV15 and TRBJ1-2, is DAMVIQNPRYQVTQFGKPVTLSCSQTLNHNVMYWYQQKSSQAPKLLFHYYDKDFNNEADTPDNFQSRRPNTSFCFLDIRSPGLGDTAMYLCATSRRTALIPTNGYTFGSGTRLTVV.

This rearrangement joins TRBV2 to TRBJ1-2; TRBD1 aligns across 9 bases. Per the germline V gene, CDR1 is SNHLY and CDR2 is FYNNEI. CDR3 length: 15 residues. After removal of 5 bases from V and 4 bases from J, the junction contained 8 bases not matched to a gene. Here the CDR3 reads CASSSRQGDSYGYTF. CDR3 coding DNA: TGTGCCAGCAGTTCTAGACAGGGGGATTCCTATGGCTACACCTTC. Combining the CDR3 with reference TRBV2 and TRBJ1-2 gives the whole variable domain EPEVTQTPSHQVTQMGQEVILRCVPISNHLYFYWYRQILGQKVEFLVSFYNNEISEKSEIFDDQFSVERPDGSNFTLKIRSTKLEDSAMYFCASSSRQGDSYGYTFGSGTRLTVV.

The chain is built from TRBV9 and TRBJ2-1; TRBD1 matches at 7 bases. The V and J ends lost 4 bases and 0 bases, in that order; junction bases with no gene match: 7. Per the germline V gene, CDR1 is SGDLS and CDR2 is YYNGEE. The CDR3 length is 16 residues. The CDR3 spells CASSPITGASYNEQFF. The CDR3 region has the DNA TGTGCCAGCAGCCCTATAACAGGGGCCTCCTACAATGAGCAGTTCTTC.

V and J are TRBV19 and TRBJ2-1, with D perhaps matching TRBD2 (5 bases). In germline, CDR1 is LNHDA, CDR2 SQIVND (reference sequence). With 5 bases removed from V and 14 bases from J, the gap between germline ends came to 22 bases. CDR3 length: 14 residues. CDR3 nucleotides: TGTGCCAGTAGTCCGAGTATTACGGGAATAGGAAAGTTCTTC. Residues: CASSPSITGIGKFF.

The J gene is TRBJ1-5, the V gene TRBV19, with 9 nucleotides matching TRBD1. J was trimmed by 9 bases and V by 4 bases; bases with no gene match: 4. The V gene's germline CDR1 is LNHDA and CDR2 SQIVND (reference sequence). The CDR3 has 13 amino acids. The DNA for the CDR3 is TGTGCCAGTAGTAGGGAGGGACAGGGGCCCCAGCATTTT. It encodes CASSREGQGPQHF.

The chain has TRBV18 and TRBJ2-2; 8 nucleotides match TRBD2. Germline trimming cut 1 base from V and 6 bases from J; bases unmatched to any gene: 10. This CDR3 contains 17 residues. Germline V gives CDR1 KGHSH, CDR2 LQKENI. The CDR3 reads CASSPRNSGRSSGELFF. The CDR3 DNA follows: TGTGCCAGCTCACCACGTAACAGCGGGAGAAGCTCCGGGGAGCTGTTTTTT.

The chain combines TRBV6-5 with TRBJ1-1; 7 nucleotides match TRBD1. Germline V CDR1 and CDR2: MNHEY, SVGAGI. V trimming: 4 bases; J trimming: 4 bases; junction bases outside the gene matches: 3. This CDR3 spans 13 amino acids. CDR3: CASSFHRGTEAFF. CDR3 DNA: TGTGCCAGCAGTTTCCACAGGGGCACTGAAGCTTTCTTT.

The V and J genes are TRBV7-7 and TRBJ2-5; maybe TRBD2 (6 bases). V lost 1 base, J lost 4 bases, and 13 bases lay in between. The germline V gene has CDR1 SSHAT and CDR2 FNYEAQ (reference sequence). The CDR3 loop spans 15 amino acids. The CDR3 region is CASSLGAGWGETQYF. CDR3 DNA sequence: TGTGCCAGCAGCTTAGGCGCGGGGTGGGGAGAGACCCAGTACTTC.

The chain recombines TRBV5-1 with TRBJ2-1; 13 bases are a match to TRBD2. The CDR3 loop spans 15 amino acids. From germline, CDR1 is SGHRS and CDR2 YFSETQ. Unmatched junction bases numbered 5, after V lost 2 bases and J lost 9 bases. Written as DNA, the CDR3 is TGCGCCAGCAGCTTACCACTAGCGGGAGGGGGTGAGCAGTTCTTC. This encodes CASSLPLAGGGEQFF.